Shown below are 13 T cell receptor beta chains from a single sample sequenced in a study of CD8+ T cells in alopecia areata. TCR sequencing used cDNA made by reverse transcription of extracted RNA. TCRdb's copy holds only in-frame clones and misses some; the assay was immunoSEQ multiplex PCR. Seen here are about 150,000 clones, around half observed once, and the top ten hold more than 15%. Treatment reported: oral pan-JAK inhibitor, 5-10 mg twice daily. Sequencing used CD8+ T cells sorted from blood, obtained at week 4, from a patient treated with tofacitinib. All receptors come from a human donor with alopecia areata.

Here the CDR3 reads CASSLSRRVWEQYF. CDR3 bases: TGTGCCAGCAGTTTAAGCCGCAGGGTCTGGGAGCAGTACTTC. V gene TRBV27 combines with J gene TRBJ2-7, with a possible D match to TRBD1 (5 bases). The CDR3 extends over 14 amino acids. Trimming cost V 2 bases and J 7 bases, with 15 bases left between them. In germline, CDR1 is MNHEY, CDR2 SMNVEV (reference sequence).

This clone was observed a handful of times. The V and J genes are TRBV13 and TRBJ1-1; no clear D. V was shortened by 5 bases and J by 4 bases, with 11 bases between the two germline ends. Germline values: CDR1 PRHDT, CDR2 FYEKMQ (reference sequence). The CDR3 runs 13 residues. The CDR3 loop reads CASSLLGGTEAFF. DNA of the CDR3: TGTGCCAGCAGCCTATTAGGAGGCACTGAAGCTTTCTTT. The full variable domain, with the rest looked up from reference TRBV13 and TRBJ1-1, is AAGVIQSPRHLIKEKRETATLKCYPIPRHDTVYWYQQGPGQDPQFLISFYEKMQSDKGSIPDRFSAQQFSDYHSELNMSSLELGDSALYFCASSLLGGTEAFFGQGTRLTVV.

V usage is TRBV29-1 and J usage is TRBJ1-1; D ambiguous. With 1 base removed from V and 7 bases from J, the gap between germline ends came to 10 bases. The CDR3 runs 12 residues. Germline V gene lookup returns CDR1 SQVTM and CDR2 ANQGSEA. The CDR3 DNA follows: TGCAGCGTTGAAGGCTCGGGATTTGAAGCTTTCTTT. Protein: CSVEGSGFEAFF.

The chain joins TRBV11-3 to TRBJ2-6; D remains ambiguous. Deletions cut 1 base from V and 2 bases from J, with 3 bases between. This CDR3 has 14 amino acids. Germline V CDR1 and CDR2: SGHNT, YENEEA. The CDR3 nucleotides read TGTGCCAGCAGCTTAGGGACTGGGGCCAACGTCCTGACTTTC. This sequence encodes CASSLGTGANVLTF.

The V and J genes are TRBV27 and TRBJ2-5, with TRBD2 identical over 9 bases. The V gene end was trimmed by 4 bases and the J gene end by 0 bases; junction bases not matched to a gene: 6. CDR3 length equals 16 residues. The germline V gene encodes CDR1 MNHEY and CDR2 SMNVEV (reference sequence). In DNA, the CDR3 is TGTGCCAGCAGTTCCTCTAGCGGGGAGTACCAAGAGACCCAGTACTTC. Translating gives CASSSSSGEYQETQYF.

This clone was seen only a few times. The V and J genes are TRBV27 and TRBJ2-5; the D gene is possibly TRBD1 (6 bases). Trimming pared 2 bases from V and 7 bases from J, leaving 14 bases between. This CDR3 is built from 14 residues. From germline, CDR1 is MNHEY and CDR2 SMNVEV (reference sequence). Written as DNA, the CDR3 is TGTGCCAGCAGTTTAAGTACAGGGTTGGGGACCCAGTACTTC. Its translation: CASSLSTGLGTQYF.

This chain uses TRBV5-4 with TRBJ2-1; D remains ambiguous. CDR1 is SGHNT, CDR2 YYREEE, per germline (reference sequence). Trimming took off 5 bases at V and 0 bases at J, with 6 bases between the two ends. This CDR3 is 13 amino acids long. The CDR3 loop reads CASRGNSYNEQFF. As DNA, the CDR3 is TGTGCCAGCAGAGGCAACTCCTACAATGAGCAGTTCTTC.

V is TRBV7-3 and J is TRBJ2-3; 10 bases align to TRBD1. The ends lost 5 bases at V and 0 bases at J; junction bases unmatched: 14. The germline V gene has CDR1 SGHTA and CDR2 FQGTGA. The CDR3 is 19 amino acids. CDR3 loop: CASSGPGTGASVSTDTQYF. Here the CDR3 DNA reads TGTGCCAGCAGCGGACCCGGGACAGGGGCATCTGTAAGCACAGATACGCAGTATTTT.

In this sample, this clone turned up a few times. The same CDR3 also results from other DNA sequences found in this sample. The rearrangement joins TRBV30 to TRBJ2-5; D gene unclear. V gave up 4 bases and J gave up 1 base, with 7 bases separating them. Germline V gene data show CDR1 as GTSNPN and CDR2 as SVGIG (reference sequence). CDR3 size: 12 residues. CDR3 amino acids: CAWNSVQETQYF. CDR3 DNA: TGTGCCTGGAATTCGGTCCAAGAGACCCAGTACTTC.

The chain is built from TRBV4-3 and TRBJ1-1; D is ambiguous. The germline V gene encodes CDR1 LGHNA and CDR2 YSLEER. V shed 5 bases and J shed 8 bases, with 18 bases lying between them. This CDR3 contains 14 residues. The CDR3 region is CASSYSVVDPEAFF. Here the CDR3 DNA reads TGCGCCAGCAGCTATTCCGTAGTTGACCCAGAAGCTTTCTTT.

The chain uses TRBV6-6 and TRBJ2-3, with 9 bases identical to TRBD1. CDR3 length: 15 amino acids. V was clipped by 3 bases and J by 2 bases; unmatched bases: 3. Per germline, CDR1 MNHNY and CDR2 SVGAGI (reference sequence). This CDR3 is CASSYWTGDTDTQYF. DNA for the CDR3: TGTGCCAGCAGTTATTGGACAGGGGACACAGATACGCAGTATTTT.

Points on this clone: As the CDR3 is not closed by the conserved phenylalanine or tryptophan, this likely results from a read error. V usage is TRBV30 and J usage is TRBJ2-7; 8 bases align to TRBD1. The CDR3 extends over 14 amino acids. Germline loops: CDR1 GTSNPN, CDR2 SVGIG (reference sequence). V lost 0 bases, J lost 7 bases, and 8 bases stayed unmatched. The CDR3 bases are TGTGCCTGGAGTGTCGCAGGGGGCGCGGAGGAGCAGTACCTC. Translating it yields CAWSVAGGAEEQYL.

The chain combines TRBV23-1 with TRBJ1-5; tentative D call: TRBD1 (5 bases). TRBV23-1 is labeled an ORF, and its function is uncertain. CDR3 length: 14 amino acids. The V end lost 2 bases, the J end lost 5 bases, and 10 bases lay between the germline ends. In nucleotides, the CDR3 is TGCGCCAGCAGTCAAGACAGTTTAGATCAGCCCCAGCATTTT. Its protein is CASSQDSLDQPQHF.